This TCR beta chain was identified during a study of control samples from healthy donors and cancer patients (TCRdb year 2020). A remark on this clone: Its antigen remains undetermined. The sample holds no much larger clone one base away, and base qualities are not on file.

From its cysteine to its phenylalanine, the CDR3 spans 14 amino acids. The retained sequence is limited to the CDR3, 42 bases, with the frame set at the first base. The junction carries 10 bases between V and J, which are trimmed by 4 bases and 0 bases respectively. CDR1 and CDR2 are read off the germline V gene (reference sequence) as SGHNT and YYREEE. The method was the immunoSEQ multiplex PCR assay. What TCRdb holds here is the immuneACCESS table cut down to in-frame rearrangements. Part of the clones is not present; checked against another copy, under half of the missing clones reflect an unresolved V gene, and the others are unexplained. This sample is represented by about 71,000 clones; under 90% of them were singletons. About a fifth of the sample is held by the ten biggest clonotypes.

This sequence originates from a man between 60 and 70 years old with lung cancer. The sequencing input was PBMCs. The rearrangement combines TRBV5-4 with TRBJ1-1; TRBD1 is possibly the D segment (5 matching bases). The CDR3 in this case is CASSKGTVNTEAFF. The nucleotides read TGTGCCAGCAGCAAAGGGACGGTGAACACTGAAGCTTTCTTT.